This paragraph covers one TCR beta chain sequence. Its antigen is not identified. The sample belongs to a study of T cell responses to AZD1222 COVID-19 vaccine. About the research overall: It was second doses at about 4 or about 12 weeks that were pooled.

V dropped 2 bases and J dropped 6 bases, with 2 bases sitting between them. This CDR3 is built from 11 residues. CDR1 is GTSNPN and CDR2 is SVGIG in the germline V gene (reference sequence). Produced via immunoSEQ multiplex PCR; TCRdb's table is partial and in-frame only. The table has tens of thousands of clones, about 92% seen once. Whole-study results and caveats: All repertoire sampling was performed exclusively after the peak T cell response. Spike-specific TCR repertoires showed rising breadth and depth after two AZD1222 doses.

This chain links TRBV30 with TRBJ1-6; no reliable D call. Specimen: peripheral blood, collected on day 0 of AZD1222 vaccination. The TCR was taken from an adult in good health. The CDR3 loop is CAWSSNSPLHF. In DNA form, the CDR3 reads TGTGCCTGGAGTAGTAATTCACCCCTCCACTTT.